A single count supports the clone carrying this T cell receptor (beta chain). The data stem from a study of blood T cell repertoires in COVID-19. Whole-study context: Material from acute and convalescent COVID-19 was sourced from the United States, Italy and Spain. Nucleic acid was either cDNA or gDNA, and it came from T cells, B-cell-depleted T cells, or PBMCs.

Data came from immunoSEQ multiplex PCR; TCRdb stores just in-frame clones and leaves some out. The sample has around 200,000 clones, roughly 84% seen once. V lost 6 bases, J lost 1 base, and 9 bases lay in between. The CDR3 spans 13 residues. The specimen sequenced was peripheral blood. The V and J genes are TRBV12-3 or TRBV12-4 and TRBJ1-1, with D uncertain. The clonotype was recovered from a woman at least 80 years old with acute or convalescent COVID-19. CDR3 sequence: CASSPAGNTEAFF. The CDR3 bases are TGTGCCAGCAGCCCAGCAGGGAACACTGAAGCTTTCTTT.